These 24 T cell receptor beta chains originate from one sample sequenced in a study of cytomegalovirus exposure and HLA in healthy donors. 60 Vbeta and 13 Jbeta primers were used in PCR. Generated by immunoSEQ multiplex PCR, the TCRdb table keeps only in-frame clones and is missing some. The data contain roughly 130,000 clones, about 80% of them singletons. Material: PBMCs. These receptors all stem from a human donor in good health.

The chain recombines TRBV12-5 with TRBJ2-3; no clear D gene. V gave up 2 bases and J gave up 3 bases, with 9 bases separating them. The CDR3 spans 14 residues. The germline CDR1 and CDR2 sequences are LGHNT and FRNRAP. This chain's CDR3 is CASGLIGGTDTQYF. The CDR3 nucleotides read TGTGCTAGTGGTTTGATAGGCGGTACAGATACGCAGTATTTT.

The CDR3 DNA follows: TGCGCCAGCAGCCCGACACAACAGGGGGGAGCTAACTATGGCTACACCTTC. It is translated as CASSPTQQGGANYGYTF. The genes are TRBV4-1 and TRBJ1-2; 8 nucleotides line up with TRBD1. J was trimmed by 0 bases and V by 4 bases; bases with no gene match: 10. This CDR3 spans 17 amino acids. Germline CDR1 reads MGHRA; CDR2 reads YSYEKL.

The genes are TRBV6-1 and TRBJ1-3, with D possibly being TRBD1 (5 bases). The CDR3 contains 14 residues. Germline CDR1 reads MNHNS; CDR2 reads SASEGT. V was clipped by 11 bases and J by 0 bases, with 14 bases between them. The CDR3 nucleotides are TGTGCCTCTTCGGGGGTTAGCTCTGGAAACACCATATATTTT. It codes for CASSGVSSGNTIYF.

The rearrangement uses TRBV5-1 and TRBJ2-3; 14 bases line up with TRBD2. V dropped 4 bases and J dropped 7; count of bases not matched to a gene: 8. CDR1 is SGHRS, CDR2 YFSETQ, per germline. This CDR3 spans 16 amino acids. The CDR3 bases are TGCGCCAGCAGCCAACCGACTAGCGGGGGGGCACATACGCAGTATTTT. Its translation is CASSQPTSGGAHTQYF. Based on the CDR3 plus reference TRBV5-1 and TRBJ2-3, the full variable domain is KAGVTQTPRYLIKTRGQQVTLSCSPISGHRSVSWYQQTPGQGLQFLFEYFSETQRNKGNFPGRFSGRQFSNSRSEMNVSTLELGDSALYLCASSQPTSGGAHTQYFGPGTRLTVL.

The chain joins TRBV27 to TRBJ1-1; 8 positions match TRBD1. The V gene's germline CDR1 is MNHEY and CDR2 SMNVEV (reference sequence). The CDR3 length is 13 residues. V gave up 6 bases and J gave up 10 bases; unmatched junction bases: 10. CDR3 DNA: TGTGCCAGCAGGACCGGGACAGGCCATCGAGCTTTCTTT. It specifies CASRTGTGHRAFF.

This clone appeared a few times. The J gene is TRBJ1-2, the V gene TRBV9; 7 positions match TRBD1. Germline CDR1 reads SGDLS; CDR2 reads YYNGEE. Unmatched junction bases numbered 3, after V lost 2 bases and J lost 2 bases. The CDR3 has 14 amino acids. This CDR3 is CASSVGQWNYGYTF. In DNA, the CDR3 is TGTGCCAGCAGCGTGGGACAGTGGAACTATGGCTACACCTTC. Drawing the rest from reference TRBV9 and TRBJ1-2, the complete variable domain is DSGVTQTPKHLITATGQRVTLRCSPRSGDLSVYWYQQSLDQGLQFLIQYYNGEERAKGNILERFSAQQFPDLHSELNLSSLELGDSALYFCASSVGQWNYGYTFGSGTRLTVV.

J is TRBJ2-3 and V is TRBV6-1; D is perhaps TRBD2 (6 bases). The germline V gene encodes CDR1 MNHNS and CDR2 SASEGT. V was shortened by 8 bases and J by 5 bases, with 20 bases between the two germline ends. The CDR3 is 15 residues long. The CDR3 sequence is CASGLLGGPGDTQYF. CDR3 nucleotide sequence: TGTGCCAGCGGACTCCTGGGGGGTCCGGGAGATACGCAGTATTTT.

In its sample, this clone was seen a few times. The CDR3 here is CASSLHASGTDFSPLHF. The CDR3 DNA reads TGCGCCAGCAGCTTGCATGCTTCAGGGACTGATTTTTCACCCCTCCACTTT. The V and J genes are TRBV5-1 and TRBJ1-6; the D gene is possibly TRBD1 (5 bases). V shed 1 base and J shed 9 bases, with 20 bases lying between them. The CDR3 consists of 17 residues. Germline V gene data show CDR1 as SGHRS and CDR2 as YFSETQ.

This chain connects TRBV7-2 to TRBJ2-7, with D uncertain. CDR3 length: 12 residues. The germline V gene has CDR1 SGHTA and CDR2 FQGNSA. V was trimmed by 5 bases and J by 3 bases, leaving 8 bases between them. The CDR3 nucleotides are TGTGCCAGCAGCCCCGGCGGCTACGAGCAGTACTTC. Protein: CASSPGGYEQYF.

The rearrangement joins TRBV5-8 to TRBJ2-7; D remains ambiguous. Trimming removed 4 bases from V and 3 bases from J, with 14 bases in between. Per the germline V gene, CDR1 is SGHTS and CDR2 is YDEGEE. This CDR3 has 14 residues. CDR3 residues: CASSVGELFYEQYF. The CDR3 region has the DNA TGTGCCAGCAGCGTGGGCGAACTCTTCTACGAGCAGTACTTC. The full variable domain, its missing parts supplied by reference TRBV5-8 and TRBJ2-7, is EAGVTQSPTHLIKTRGQQATLRCSPISGHTSVYWYQQALGLGLQFLLWYDEGEERNRGNFPPRFSGRQFPNYSSELNVNALELEDSALYLCASSVGELFYEQYFGPGTRLTVT.

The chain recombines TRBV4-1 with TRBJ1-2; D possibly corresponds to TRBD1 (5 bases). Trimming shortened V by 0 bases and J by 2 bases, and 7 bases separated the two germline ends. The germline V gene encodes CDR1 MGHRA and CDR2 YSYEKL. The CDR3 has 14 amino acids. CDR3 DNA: TGCGCCAGCAGCCAAGAGAGACAGAACTATGGCTACACCTTC. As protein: CASSQERQNYGYTF.

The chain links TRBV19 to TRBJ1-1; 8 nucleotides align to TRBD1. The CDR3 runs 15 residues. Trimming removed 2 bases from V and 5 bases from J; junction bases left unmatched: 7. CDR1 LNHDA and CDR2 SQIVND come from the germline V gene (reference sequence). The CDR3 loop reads CASSIQGAVGTEAFF. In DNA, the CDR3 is TGTGCCAGTAGTATACAGGGGGCTGTAGGGACTGAAGCTTTCTTT.

This chain's CDR3 is CASSLLAGGPDPYEQYF. DNA for the CDR3: TGTGCCAGCAGCTTACTAGCGGGGGGGCCAGACCCTTACGAGCAGTACTTC. This chain connects TRBV7-8 to TRBJ2-7; TRBD2 matches 12 bases. The germline CDR1 and CDR2 sequences are SGHVS and FQNEAQ. The V and J ends lost 2 bases and 4 bases, in that order; junction bases with no gene match: 9. The CDR3 contains 17 residues.

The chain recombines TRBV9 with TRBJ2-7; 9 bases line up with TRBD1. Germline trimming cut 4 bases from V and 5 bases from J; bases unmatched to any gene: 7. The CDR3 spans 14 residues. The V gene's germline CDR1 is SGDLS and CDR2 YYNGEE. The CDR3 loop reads CASSPRDRDHEQYF. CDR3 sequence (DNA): TGTGCCAGCAGCCCCCGGGACAGGGACCACGAGCAGTACTTC.

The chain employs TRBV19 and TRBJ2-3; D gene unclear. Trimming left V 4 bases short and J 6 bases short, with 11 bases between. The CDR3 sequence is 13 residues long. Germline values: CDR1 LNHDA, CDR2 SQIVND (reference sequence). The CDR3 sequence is CASSKTPLDTQYF. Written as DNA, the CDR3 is TGTGCCAGTAGTAAGACTCCCCTTGATACGCAGTATTTT.

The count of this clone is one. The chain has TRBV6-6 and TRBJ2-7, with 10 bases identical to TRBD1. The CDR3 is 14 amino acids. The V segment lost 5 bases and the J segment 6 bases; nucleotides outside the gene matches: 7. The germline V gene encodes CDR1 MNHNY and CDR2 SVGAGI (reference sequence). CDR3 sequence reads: CASSRDRGLSEQYF. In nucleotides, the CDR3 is TGTGCCAGCAGTAGGGACAGGGGCCTATCCGAGCAGTACTTC.

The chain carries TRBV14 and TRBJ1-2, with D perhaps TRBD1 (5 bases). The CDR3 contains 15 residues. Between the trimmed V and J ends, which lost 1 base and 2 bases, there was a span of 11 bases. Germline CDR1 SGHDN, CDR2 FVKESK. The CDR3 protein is CASSQGAGHNYGYTF. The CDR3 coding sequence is TGTGCCAGCAGCCAAGGGGCAGGGCACAACTATGGCTACACCTTC. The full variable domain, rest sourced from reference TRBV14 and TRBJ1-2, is EAGVTQFPSHSVIEKGQTVTLRCDPISGHDNLYWYRRVMGKEIKFLLHFVKESKQDESGMPNNRFLAERTGGTYSTLKVQPAELEDSGVYFCASSQGAGHNYGYTFGSGTRLTVV.

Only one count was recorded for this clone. The CDR3 DNA reads as TGCGCCAGCAGTGAGTCGGGCAGTTATGGCTACACCTTC. Its translation: CASSESGSYGYTF. The V gene is TRBV10-1, the J gene TRBJ1-2; D call uncertain. The germline V gene encodes CDR1 WNHNN and CDR2 SYGVQD (reference sequence). The CDR3 runs 13 residues. V lost 0 bases and J 5 bases, leaving 7 bases between the germline ends.

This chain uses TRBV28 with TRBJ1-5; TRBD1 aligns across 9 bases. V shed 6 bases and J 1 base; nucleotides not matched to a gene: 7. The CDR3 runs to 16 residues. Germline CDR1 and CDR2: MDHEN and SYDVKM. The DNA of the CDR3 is TGTGCCAGCAGAACCCGGACAGGGGCGAGCAATCAGCCCCAGCATTTT. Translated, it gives CASRTRTGASNQPQHF.

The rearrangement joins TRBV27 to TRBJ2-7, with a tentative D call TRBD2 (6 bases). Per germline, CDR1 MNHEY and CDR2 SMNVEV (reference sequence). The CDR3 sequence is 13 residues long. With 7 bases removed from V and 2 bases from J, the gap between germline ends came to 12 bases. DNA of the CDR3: TGTGCCAGCACTTCGGGGGAAGCCTACGAGCAGTACTTC. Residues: CASTSGEAYEQYF.

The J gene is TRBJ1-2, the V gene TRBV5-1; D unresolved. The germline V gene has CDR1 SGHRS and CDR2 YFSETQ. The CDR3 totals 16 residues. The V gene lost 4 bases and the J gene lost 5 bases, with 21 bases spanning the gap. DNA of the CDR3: TGCGCCAGCAGCGATGGCGCACAGTGGGTACCTTATGGCTACACCTTC. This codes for CASSDGAQWVPYGYTF.

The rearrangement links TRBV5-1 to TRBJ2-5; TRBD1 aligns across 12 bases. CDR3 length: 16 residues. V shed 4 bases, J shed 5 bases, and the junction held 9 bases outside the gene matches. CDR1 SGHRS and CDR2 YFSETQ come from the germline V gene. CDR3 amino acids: CASSPRDRGLGETQYF. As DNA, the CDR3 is TGCGCCAGCAGCCCACGGGACAGGGGGCTCGGGGAGACCCAGTACTTC.

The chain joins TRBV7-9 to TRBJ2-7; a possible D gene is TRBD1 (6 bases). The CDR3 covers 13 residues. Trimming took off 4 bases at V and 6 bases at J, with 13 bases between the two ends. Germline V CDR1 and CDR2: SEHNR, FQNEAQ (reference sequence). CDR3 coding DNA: TGTGCCAGCAGCTCGGAAACAGGGTCCGAGCAGTACTTC. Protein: CASSSETGSEQYF.

The CDR3 here is CASSLDRGGIVNEQFF. CDR3 coding DNA: TGCGCCAGCAGCTTGGATCGGGGGGGTATAGTAAATGAGCAGTTCTTC. This chain joins TRBV5-1 and TRBJ2-1; 8 nucleotides match TRBD2. Germline assignment: CDR1 SGHRS and CDR2 YFSETQ. The CDR3 runs to 16 residues. J lost 7 bases, V lost 0 bases, and 9 bases had no gene match.